Detailed here is one T cell receptor (beta chain). Its matching antigen is unknown. Trimming took off 5 bases at V and 2 bases at J, with 9 bases between the two ends. The CDR3 totals 13 residues. CDR1 and CDR2 (germline): MNHGY, SAAAGT. This entry belongs to a study of T cells in localized non-small cell lung cancer. The study's findings and limits: It was uninvolved adjacent lung that showed the highest T cell clonality, exceeding tumor.

The method was immunoSEQ multiplex PCR; TCRdb's version includes in-frame clones alone and lacks a portion of them. The sample yields fewer than 3,000 clones, about a sixth seen once. This chain uses TRBV6-8 with TRBJ1-2; possible D gene TRBD1, 6 bases. Sequences were derived from lung tumor tissue, sampled before any cancer treatment. The TCR was taken from a woman between 35 and 70 years old with stage II lung adenocarcinoma. The CDR3 here is CASSADRNYGYTF. The CDR3 coding sequence is TGTGCCAGCAGTGCTGACAGGAACTATGGCTACACCTTC.